Below are 24 T cell receptor beta chains sequenced from a single sample in a study of cytomegalovirus exposure and HLA in healthy donors. The study ran its PCR with 60 Vbeta and 13 Jbeta primers. Generated by immunoSEQ multiplex PCR, the TCRdb table keeps only in-frame clones and is missing some. This table holds some 180,000 clones, roughly 70% found once. Sequenced material: PBMCs. The receptors were gathered from a woman younger than 30 in good health and CMV-seropositive.

This clone has a handful of counts. V gene TRBV6-5 combines with J gene TRBJ2-1; 12 bases map to TRBD2. Looked up from germline, CDR1 is MNHEY and CDR2 is SVGAGI. V lost 5 bases to trimming and J lost 7 bases; unmatched junction nucleotides: 3. The CDR3 covers 14 residues. This CDR3 reads CASSRTSGANEQFF. In nucleotides, the CDR3 is TGTGCCAGCAGTCGGACTAGCGGGGCGAATGAGCAGTTCTTC.

The chain joins TRBV5-1 to TRBJ1-4; possibly TRBD1 for D (5 bases). The CDR3 extends over 15 amino acids. Germline CDR1 reads SGHRS; CDR2 reads YFSETQ. V was pared by 3 bases and J by 3 bases, with 12 bases between. DNA for the CDR3: TGCGCCAGCAGCTGGGGGGGATCGGCTAATGAAAAACTGTTTTTT. Translating gives CASSWGGSANEKLFF. The whole variable domain, filled in from reference TRBV5-1 and TRBJ1-4, reads KAGVTQTPRYLIKTRGQQVTLSCSPISGHRSVSWYQQTPGQGLQFLFEYFSETQRNKGNFPGRFSGRQFSNSRSEMNVSTLELGDSALYLCASSWGGSANEKLFFGSGTQLSVL.

This sequence joins TRBV2 and TRBJ2-5; 12 nucleotides match TRBD2. This CDR3 comprises 14 residues. V was pared by 1 base and J by 13 bases, with 7 bases of the junction left unmatched. The germline V gene has CDR1 SNHLY and CDR2 FYNNEI. CDR3 sequence: CASSEGTSGAHPYF. CDR3 bases: TGTGCCAGCAGTGAAGGGACTAGCGGGGCCCACCCGTACTTC.

This chain connects TRBV2 to TRBJ2-7; D might be TRBD2 (5 bases). Germline loops: CDR1 SNHLY, CDR2 FYNNEI. The V end was cut by 4 bases, the J end by 2 bases, with 15 bases between. The CDR3 covers 15 residues. The CDR3 loop is CASSVGSGGAYEQYF. The CDR3 DNA reads TGTGCCAGCAGTGTTGGGTCAGGAGGTGCCTACGAGCAGTACTTC.

The chain carries TRBV7-2 and TRBJ1-4; 8 nucleotides align to TRBD1. CDR1 and CDR2 (germline): SGHTA, FQGNSA. This CDR3 region has 15 residues. J lost 3 bases, V lost 5 bases, and 5 bases had no gene match. The CDR3 DNA reads TGTGCCAGCAGCCTACGGACAGGGCCTAATGAAAAACTGTTTTTT. It specifies CASSLRTGPNEKLFF.

The table lists this clone with a few counts. This sequence joins TRBV18 and TRBJ1-4; maybe TRBD1 (5 bases). The germline gives CDR1 KGHSH, CDR2 LQKENI. This CDR3 is 15 amino acids long. The V and J ends lost 8 bases and 4 bases respectively, with 17 bases between them. The CDR3 protein is CASTSTGGLNEKLFF. The CDR3 nucleotides are TGTGCCAGCACTTCCACCGGGGGACTTAATGAAAAACTGTTTTTT.

The chain joins TRBV6-6 to TRBJ2-6, with a tentative D call TRBD1 (6 bases). Trimming pared 0 bases from V and 1 base from J, leaving 7 bases between. The CDR3 is 16 residues long. CDR1 is MNHNY, CDR2 SVGAGI, per germline (reference sequence). The chain's CDR3 is CASSYSRGSGANVLTF. The CDR3 coding sequence is TGTGCCAGCAGTTACTCAAGGGGGTCTGGGGCCAACGTCCTGACTTTC.

DNA of the CDR3: TGTGCCAGCAGTTACTCGTGGGGACAGAAGGGAAATCAGCCCCAGCATTTT. It specifies CASSYSWGQKGNQPQHF. The rearrangement joins TRBV6-7 to TRBJ1-5; TRBD1 aligns across 7 bases. TRBV6-7 is treated as an ORF (open reading frame) with a function not yet certain. This CDR3 spans 17 amino acids. The V gene end was trimmed by 0 bases and the J gene end by 4 bases; junction bases not matched to a gene: 9.

The genes are TRBV7-2 and TRBJ2-2; 9 bases agree with TRBD2. CDR3 size: 15 residues. The V gene's germline CDR1 is SGHTA and CDR2 FQGNSA. Unmatched junction bases numbered 5, after V lost 2 bases and J lost 7 bases. For the CDR3, the DNA is TGTGCCAGCAGCTTAAAAAGGACTAGCGTCGGGGAGCTGTTTTTT. Translating it yields CASSLKRTSVGELFF.

V gene TRBV15 combines with J gene TRBJ1-2, with TRBD1 matching 7 bases. This CDR3 spans 14 amino acids. V trimming: 3 bases; J trimming: 4 bases; junction bases outside the gene matches: 5. Germline V gives CDR1 LNHNV, CDR2 YYDKDF (reference sequence). CDR3 coding DNA: TGTGCCACCAGCAGGGAGTCAGGGGGCTATGGCTACACCTTC. Translation: CATSRESGGYGYTF.

V gene TRBV2 combines with J gene TRBJ2-2; D unresolved. The CDR3 length is 14 residues. Germline lookup yields CDR1 SNHLY and CDR2 FYNNEI. V lost 1 base to trimming and J lost 4 bases, with 7 bases between them. In DNA form, the CDR3 reads TGTGCCAGCAGTGAAGTTCGCGGCACCGGGGAGCTGTTTTTT. Translated, it gives CASSEVRGTGELFF.

The chain employs TRBV7-3 and TRBJ2-1, with 13 positions matching TRBD2. The CDR3 has 17 residues. J lost 4 bases, V lost 4 bases, and 7 bases had no gene match. Per germline, CDR1 SGHTA and CDR2 FQGTGA. Here the CDR3 reads CASSSPGLAGDYNEQFF. CDR3 coding DNA: TGTGCCAGCAGCTCCCCCGGACTAGCGGGGGATTACAATGAGCAGTTCTTC. The full variable domain, completed using reference TRBV7-3 and TRBJ2-1, is GAGVSQTPSNKVTEKGKYVELRCDPISGHTALYWYRQSLGQGPEFLIYFQGTGAADDSGLPNDRFFAVRPEGSVSTLKIQRTERGDSAVYLCASSSPGLAGDYNEQFFGPGTRLTVL.

This chain joins TRBV7-9 and TRBJ2-7, with 7 bases fitting TRBD2. CDR1 is SEHNR, CDR2 FQNEAQ, per germline (reference sequence). This CDR3 is 16 amino acids long. Trimming took 0 bases from V and 3 from J; bases not matched to a gene: 8. CDR3 loop: CASSLAGSGGFYEQYF. The CDR3 bases are TGTGCCAGCAGCTTAGCGGGGTCGGGGGGTTTCTACGAGCAGTACTTC.

The chain uses TRBV5-1 and TRBJ2-5, with 9 bases fitting TRBD2. Per germline, CDR1 SGHRS and CDR2 YFSETQ. Trimming took 4 bases from V and 5 from J; bases not matched to a gene: 6. CDR3 length: 14 residues. The CDR3 protein is CASSVSGGSETQYF. CDR3 in DNA: TGCGCCAGCAGCGTTAGCGGGGGTAGTGAGACCCAGTACTTC. Full variable domain (outside the CDR3, taken from reference TRBV5-1 and TRBJ2-5): KAGVTQTPRYLIKTRGQQVTLSCSPISGHRSVSWYQQTPGQGLQFLFEYFSETQRNKGNFPGRFSGRQFSNSRSEMNVSTLELGDSALYLCASSVSGGSETQYFGPGTRLLVL.

The genes are TRBV5-4 and TRBJ2-7; D remains ambiguous. CDR1 and CDR2 from the germline V gene are SGHNT and YYREEE (reference sequence). V lost 4 bases, J lost 7 bases, and 18 bases lay in between. This CDR3 comprises 14 residues. The CDR3 coding sequence is TGTGCCAGCAGCCCCGTCGACGGGTCTATTGAGCAGTACTTC. This codes for CASSPVDGSIEQYF.

The chain employs TRBV10-3 and TRBJ1-3, with 11 bases that match TRBD1. Germline CDR1 reads ENHRY; CDR2 reads SYGVKD. With V trimmed by 4 bases and J by 0 bases, 8 bases remained unmatched. This CDR3 has 18 residues. The CDR3 DNA sequence: TGTGCCATCAGTGTTAGGACAGGGGGCCGGAGCTCTGGAAACACCATATATTTT. It codes for CAISVRTGGRSSGNTIYF.

This clone has a handful of counts. The CDR3 bases are TGTGCCAGCAGAAGTCACGGGAGCTCCTACGAGCAGTACTTC. Encoded protein: CASRSHGSSYEQYF. V is TRBV27 and J is TRBJ2-7; maybe TRBD2 (6 bases). The CDR3 consists of 14 residues. The ends were cut back, 6 bases at V and 0 bases at J, with 12 bases in the middle. Germline lookup yields CDR1 MNHEY and CDR2 SMNVEV (reference sequence).

In this sample, this clone turned up a few times. The chain links TRBV25-1 to TRBJ2-7; 10 positions agree with TRBD1. The CDR3 spans 13 residues. Germline assignment: CDR1 MGHDK and CDR2 SYGVNS. V shed 8 bases and J 0 bases; nucleotides not matched to a gene: 1. The CDR3 loop reads CASGDRGSYEQYF. Written as DNA, the CDR3 is TGTGCCAGCGGGGACAGGGGCTCCTACGAGCAGTACTTC.

The chain recombines TRBV2 with TRBJ2-1; a possible D gene is TRBD1 (5 bases). This CDR3 has 15 residues. The V gene lost 6 bases and the J gene lost 4 bases, with 16 bases spanning the gap. In germline, CDR1 is SNHLY, CDR2 FYNNEI. CDR3 residues: CASREDMLRYNEQFF. The CDR3, as DNA: TGTGCCAGCAGAGAGGACATGTTACGTTACAATGAGCAGTTCTTC.

The chain joins TRBV5-1 to TRBJ2-7; D might be TRBD2 (6 bases). CDR1 and CDR2 (germline): SGHRS, YFSETQ. The CDR3 extends over 13 amino acids. The V and J ends lost 0 bases and 7 bases respectively, with 11 bases between them. The CDR3, as DNA: TGCGCCAGCAGCTTGGGGGGACTCGCTGAGCAGTACTTC. Translating gives CASSLGGLAEQYF.

Only a few counts were recorded for this clone. The chain has TRBV7-6 and TRBJ2-1, with TRBD1 as a possible D gene (6 bases). The length of the CDR3 is 15 residues. In germline, CDR1 is SGHVS, CDR2 FNYEAQ. Trimming left V 7 bases short and J 2 bases short, with 15 bases between. CDR3 loop: CASILEQGPYNEQFF. The CDR3 nucleotides are TGTGCCAGCATACTGGAACAGGGTCCCTACAATGAGCAGTTCTTC.

Here the CDR3 reads CASSLTGGKNTEAFF. CDR3 nucleotide sequence: TGTGCCAGCAGCTTGACAGGTGGGAAGAACACTGAAGCTTTCTTT. The V gene is TRBV7-9, the J gene TRBJ1-1; weak D call: TRBD1 (6 bases). Germline V gives CDR1 SEHNR, CDR2 FQNEAQ (reference sequence). The ends were cut back, 3 bases at V and 1 base at J, with 12 bases in the middle. The CDR3 covers 15 residues. Full variable domain (rest looked up from reference TRBV7-9 and TRBJ1-1): DTGVSQNPRHKITKRGQNVTFRCDPISEHNRLYWYRQTLGQGPEFLTYFQNEAQLEKSRLLSDRFSAERPKGSFSTLEIQRTEQGDSAMYLCASSLTGGKNTEAFFGQGTRLTVV.

This chain joins TRBV4-3 and TRBJ2-1, with TRBD2 matching over 10 bases. CDR3 size: 17 residues. Germline assignment: CDR1 LGHNA and CDR2 YSLEER. V was pared by 0 bases and J by 8 bases, with 10 bases of the junction left unmatched. CDR3 DNA sequence: TGCGCCAGCAGCCAAGATCATCAGCGGGGGGGCTGGGATGAGCAGTTCTTC. Protein product: CASSQDHQRGGWDEQFF.

This clone showed up just a few times. V usage is TRBV18 and J usage is TRBJ2-7, with D perhaps matching TRBD2 (6 bases). V lost 5 bases and J 3 bases, leaving 8 bases between the germline ends. Per the germline V gene, CDR1 is KGHSH and CDR2 is LQKENI. The CDR3 has 12 amino acids. The CDR3 reads CASSGGYYEQYF. For the CDR3, the DNA is TGTGCCAGCTCAGGAGGGTACTACGAGCAGTACTTC.